Listed below are T cell receptor beta chains from one sample, sequenced in a study of long-term antiretroviral therapy in people with HIV. Measured with immunoSEQ multiplex PCR; TCRdb has only the in-frame clones, and not every one. The sample gives 25,000 to 35,000 clones, 85% to 90% of which show up once; 4.5% to 5.5% is in the top ten. Sample: unsorted PBMCs, taken 0.8 years after starting antiretroviral therapy. The receptor set was obtained from a woman in her 30s with HIV. Both conserved end residues are part of each CDR3. A D gene is named only where the DNA matches it firmly. Part of the rows lack a size; the others show once, few, many or a class for expanded clones.

TGCAGCGTTGATCCGGGAAGACAACAAGAGACCCAGTACTTC	CSVDPGRQQETQYF	-	-	TRBJ2-5	TRBV29-1
TGTGCCAGCAGCTCAGAGGCAGGGGGTTTAGGGTACACTGAAGCTTTCTTT	CASSSEAGGLGYTEAFF	once	TRBD1	TRBJ1-1	TRBV9
TGTGCCAGCAGCTTAACAGTCTCCTCGGGGGAGCAGTTCTTC	CASSLTVSSGEQFF	-	-	TRBJ2-1	TRBV7-3
TGTGCCAGTAGTATAGATCGGGAGGGTCTTTACTCTGGGGCCAACGTCCTGACTTTC	CASSIDREGLYSGANVLTF	-	TRBD2	TRBJ2-6	TRBV19
TGTGCCAGCAGCTTTCGGGACAGGGGGCTTTTTACAGATACGCAGTATTTT	CASSFRDRGLFTDTQYF	-	TRBD1	TRBJ2-3	TRBV5-4
TGCGCCAGCAAAGAGGGGGTTGTCACCGGGGAGCTGTTTTTT	CASKEGVVTGELFF	-	-	TRBJ2-2	TRBV5-1
TGTGCCTGGAGTACTAACAATCAGCCCCAGCATTTT	CAWSTNNQPQHF	-	-	TRBJ1-5	TRBV30
TGTGCCAGCAGCTCATCCCGGGGACTAGCATTCTATGAGCAGTTCTTC	CASSSSRGLAFYEQFF	-	TRBD2	TRBJ2-1	TRBV13
TGTGCCAGCAGCCGCGGGACTAGCTACAATGAGCAGTTCTTC	CASSRGTSYNEQFF	-	TRBD2	TRBJ2-1	TRBV13
TGCGCCAGCAGCCAAGTCGGACTAGCGGGGGGTGAGCAGTTCTTC	CASSQVGLAGGEQFF	-	TRBD2	TRBJ2-1	TRBV4-1
TGTGCCAGCAGCCCTTCTGGGAGGGGCAGGATGAACACTGAAGCTTTCTTT	CASSPSGRGRMNTEAFF	-	-	TRBJ1-1	TRBV7-6
TGTGCCAGCAGCTTATCACCCGGACAGGGATTAAATGAGCAGTTCTTC	CASSLSPGQGLNEQFF	once	TRBD1	TRBJ2-1	TRBV7-7
TGCGCCAGCAGCAACCCTGGCGGGGGCGTCTACGAGCAGTACTTC	CASSNPGGGVYEQYF	-	-	TRBJ2-7	TRBV5-1
TGTGCCACCAGCAGAGTAGGTGAGGACAGACACTTTTTT	CATSRVGEDRHFF	-	-	TRBJ1-4	TRBV15
TGTGCCAGCTCATCATGGACTAGCGACAATGAGCAGTTCTTC	CASSSWTSDNEQFF	-	TRBD2	TRBJ2-1	TRBV18
TGTGCCAGCAGTCGACAGGGGAACACTGAAGCTTTCTTT	CASSRQGNTEAFF	-	TRBD1	TRBJ1-1	TRBV6-1
TGTGCCAGCAGCGGAGGCCCAGCCTCCGGCGTCAATGAGCAGTTCTTC	CASSGGPASGVNEQFF	-	-	TRBJ2-1	TRBV9
TGTGCCAGCAGTTCCGGACGAGTGGGGTTCTTC	CASSSGRVGFF	-	-	TRBJ2-1	TRBV6-5
TGTGCCAGTAGGAAGGACAGGGGAGACAATCAGCCCCAGCATTTT	CASRKDRGDNQPQHF	few	TRBD1	TRBJ1-5	TRBV19
TGTGCCAGCAGCCCACGGACAGGGAAAAGCTATGGCTACACCTTC	CASSPRTGKSYGYTF	-	TRBD1	TRBJ1-2	TRBV9
TGCAGTGCTATAAACTATGGCTACACCTTC	CSAINYGYTF	-	-	TRBJ1-2	TRBV20-1
TGTGCCAGCAGCTTTCCCGGGACAGGATTCTATGGCTACACCTTC	CASSFPGTGFYGYTF	few	TRBD1	TRBJ1-2	TRBV7-2
TGTGCCAGCAGTTACTCAGGGCAGAATGAGCAGTTCTTC	CASSYSGQNEQFF	-	-	TRBJ2-1	TRBV6-5
TGTGCCAGCAGTTACGGGACAGGGGGCAACTATGGCTACACCTTC	CASSYGTGGNYGYTF	-	TRBD1	TRBJ1-2	TRBV6-5
TGTGCCAGCACGACCCAGCGGGGGGGCGCCGGGGAGCTGTTTTTT	CASTTQRGGAGELFF	-	TRBD2	TRBJ2-2	TRBV6-1
TGTGCCAGTGCCTCGGGGCAGGGGTACATCAATGAGCAGTTCTTC	CASASGQGYINEQFF	-	-	TRBJ2-1	TRBV25-1
TGCGCCAGCCGGGCCGAGAACACCGGGGAGCTGTTTTTT	CASRAENTGELFF	-	-	TRBJ2-2	TRBV5-1
TGTGCCAGCAGCCAAGATGAGGGGAACTATGGCTACACCTTC	CASSQDEGNYGYTF	-	-	TRBJ1-2	TRBV4-2
TGTGCCAGCAGCTTAGGCGTGTCCACCGGGGCGGATACGCAGTATTTT	CASSLGVSTGADTQYF	-	-	TRBJ2-3	TRBV11-3
TGTGCCAGCTCACCAGAAACGAACACCGGGGAGCTGTTTTTT	CASSPETNTGELFF	-	-	TRBJ2-2	TRBV18
TGTGCCAGCAGCGCACCCCAGGGTGCGGGCTACACCTTC	CASSAPQGAGYTF	-	-	TRBJ1-2	TRBV7-6
TGTGCCAGCAGCCAGGGACAGGGGAGAACCGGGGAGCTGTTTTTT	CASSQGQGRTGELFF	few	TRBD1	TRBJ2-2	TRBV27
TGTGCCAGCAGCGTAGGGGGGGGCCGGACAGATACGCAGTATTTT	CASSVGGGRTDTQYF	-	-	TRBJ2-3	TRBV9
TGTGCCACCGGCCCTAGGGGAGCGGAAGAGACCCAGTACTTC	CATGPRGAEETQYF	-	-	TRBJ2-5	TRBV15
TGTGCCAGCAGCTTAGGATCTGGGACAGGGGGTGATGGCTACACCTTC	CASSLGSGTGGDGYTF	-	TRBD1	TRBJ1-2	TRBV7-9
TGTGCCAGCAGCCCCCAGTACCAACCGGGACTAGGGATCCCCGGGGAGCTGTTTTTT	CASSPQYQPGLGIPGELFF	-	TRBD2	TRBJ2-2	TRBV27
TGCGCCAGCAGCTTGGGCTGGACAGGGCGCAACACTGAAGCTTTCTTT	CASSLGWTGRNTEAFF	-	TRBD1	TRBJ1-1	TRBV5-1
TGTGCCAGCAGCCCGGACAGGGGGCTGTATGGCTACACCTTC	CASSPDRGLYGYTF	-	TRBD1	TRBJ1-2	TRBV5-4